This TCR beta chain was profiled in a study of cytomegalovirus exposure and HLA in healthy donors. The CDR3 loop spans 16 amino acids. CDR1 and CDR2 (germline): MDHEN, SYDVKM. The V gene lost 3 bases and the J gene lost 2 bases, with 15 bases spanning the gap. In the PCR, 60 Vbeta and 13 Jbeta primers were used. Libraries were prepared by immunoSEQ multiplex PCR; TCRdb keeps only in-frame clonotypes and omits some of them. The data contain 150,000 to 200,000 clones, roughly 87% of them singletons. What was sequenced was PBMCs. This TCR was recovered from a man in his forties in good health and CMV-seronegative. The chain carries TRBV28 and TRBJ2-3; D is perhaps TRBD2 (6 bases). In nucleotides, the CDR3 is TGTGCCAGCAGTTTTAGTGGGACTCTTTTCACAGATACGCAGTATTTT. Its protein is CASSFSGTLFTDTQYF.